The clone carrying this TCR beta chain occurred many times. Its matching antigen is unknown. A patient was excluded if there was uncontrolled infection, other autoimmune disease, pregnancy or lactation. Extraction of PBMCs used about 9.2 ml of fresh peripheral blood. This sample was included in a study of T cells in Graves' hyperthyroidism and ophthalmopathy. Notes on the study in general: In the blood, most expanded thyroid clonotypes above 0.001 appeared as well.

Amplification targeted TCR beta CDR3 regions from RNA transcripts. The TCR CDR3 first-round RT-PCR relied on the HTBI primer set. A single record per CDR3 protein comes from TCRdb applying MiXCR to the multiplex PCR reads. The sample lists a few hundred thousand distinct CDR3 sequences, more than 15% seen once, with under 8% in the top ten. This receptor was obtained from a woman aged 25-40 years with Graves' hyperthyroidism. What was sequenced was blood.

The CDR3 spells CASRPAGRGNYNEQFF. In DNA, the CDR3 is TGTGCCAGCAGACCGGCTGGCAGGGGCAATTACAATGAGCAGTTCTTC. The chain uses TRBV2 and TRBJ2-1; TRBD1 is a possible D gene (6 bases). CDR1 is SNHLY, CDR2 FYNNEI, per germline. V was trimmed by 6 bases and J by 4 bases, leaving 19 bases between them. CDR3 length equals 16 residues.